This entry lists 21 T cell receptor beta chains sequenced from one sample in a study of blood T cell repertoires in COVID-19. Sequencing used immunoSEQ multiplex PCR; TCRdb keeps in-frame clones, though not all of them. The table has about 290,000 clones, just under 90% seen once; the top ten hold 11%. The specimen was peripheral blood. Receptors originate from a woman aged 25 to 39 with COVID-19, enrolled during active disease.

The chain couples TRBV27 to TRBJ1-3; D is unresolved. This CDR3 is 19 amino acids long. The V and J ends lost 10 bases and 2 bases respectively, with 30 bases between them. Germline CDR1 MNHEY, CDR2 SMNVEV (reference sequence). The CDR3 coding sequence is TGTGCCACCTTATTAGGTAGCGTTTTCCCTAAGTCTACTGGAAACACCATATATTTT. Translated, it gives CATLLGSVFPKSTGNTIYF.

The chain joins TRBV12-3 or TRBV12-4 to TRBJ2-1; D uncertain. The CDR3 sequence is 13 residues long. V was shortened by 7 bases and J by 4 bases, with 11 bases between the two germline ends. CDR3 sequence reads: CASKYSWYNEQFF. The CDR3, as DNA: TGTGCCAGCAAATACTCTTGGTACAATGAGCAGTTCTTC.

The chain is built from TRBV6-5 and TRBJ1-3; 7 bases map to TRBD1. V lost 6 bases to trimming and J lost 0 bases; unmatched junction nucleotides: 5. The CDR3 totals 15 residues. Germline V lookup: CDR1 MNHEY, CDR2 SVGAGI. The CDR3 protein is CASRTGQISGNTIYF. The CDR3 DNA sequence: TGTGCCAGCAGAACGGGACAGATCTCTGGAAACACCATATATTTT.

V and J are TRBV6-6 and TRBJ2-1; 13 bases line up with TRBD2. The CDR3 length is 16 residues. Germline CDR1 is MNHNY and CDR2 is SVGAGI (reference sequence). The V segment lost 4 bases and the J segment 7 bases; nucleotides outside the gene matches: 7. The CDR3 bases are TGTGCCAGCAGTTTCCCCACTAGCGGGGGGGCGAATGAGCAGTTCTTC. Its protein product is CASSFPTSGGANEQFF.

The chain links TRBV6-1 to TRBJ1-6; 7 nucleotides align to TRBD1. The CDR3 is made up of 19 amino acids. The V gene's germline CDR1 is MNHNS and CDR2 SASEGT. The junction had 18 bases not matched to a gene; V was cut back by 3 bases and J by 7 bases. CDR3 sequence: CASSDQSLISTGFNSPLHF. The CDR3, as DNA: TGTGCCAGCAGTGATCAATCCCTTATCTCGACAGGGTTCAATTCACCCCTCCACTTT.

The CDR3 region is CAIHDSGASNYGYTF. Written as DNA, the CDR3 is TGTGCCATTCACGATTCAGGGGCTTCTAACTATGGCTACACCTTC. The rearrangement joins TRBV10-3 to TRBJ1-2; D may be TRBD1 (6 bases). The germline gives CDR1 ENHRY, CDR2 SYGVKD. Trimming stripped 9 bases from V and 0 bases from J, with 17 bases between. This CDR3 region has 15 residues.

Only one count was recorded for this clone. The chain joins TRBV9 to TRBJ1-1; D gene ambiguous. Trimming removed 0 bases from V and 5 bases from J, with 14 bases in between. Germline assignment: CDR1 SGDLS and CDR2 YYNGEE. The CDR3 is 15 residues long. CDR3 nucleotide sequence: TGTGCCAGCAGCGTAGAGGCAGGACGGGGTACTGAAGCTTTCTTT. Protein sequence: CASSVEAGRGTEAFF.

The rearrangement links TRBV10-3 to TRBJ2-3, with D possibly matching TRBD2 (7 bases). V was pared by 6 bases and J by 7 bases, with 23 bases between. Germline V gives CDR1 ENHRY, CDR2 SYGVKD. This CDR3 is built from 16 residues. CDR3 coding DNA: TGTGCCATCAGCGATAGTCGGGCGGGGGCTCCAAATACGCAGTATTTT. Its translation is CAISDSRAGAPNTQYF.

The chain recombines TRBV27 with TRBJ2-3; TRBD1 aligns across 8 bases. Trimming took 2 bases from V and 7 from J; bases not matched to a gene: 8. CDR3 length equals 15 residues. Germline V gene sequence: CDR1 MNHEY, CDR2 SMNVEV (reference sequence). CDR3 DNA: TGTGCCAGCAGTTTACCGGGACAGGCCAGGAATACGCAGTATTTT. Its translation is CASSLPGQARNTQYF.

The chain carries TRBV13 and TRBJ2-1, with 9 bases that match TRBD2. This CDR3 is built from 17 residues. Looked up from germline, CDR1 is PRHDT and CDR2 is FYEKMQ (reference sequence). The ends lost 4 bases at V and 4 bases at J; junction bases unmatched: 11. For the CDR3, the DNA is TGTGCCAGCAGCTCGCGCGGCGGGGGGGCCAGGTACAATGAGCAGTTCTTC. It yields the protein CASSSRGGGARYNEQFF.

The chain has TRBV13 and TRBJ2-3; 11 bases fit TRBD2. Unmatched junction bases numbered 4, after V lost 4 bases and J lost 1 base. Looked up from germline, CDR1 is PRHDT and CDR2 is FYEKMQ (reference sequence). The CDR3 is 16 amino acids. CDR3 DNA sequence: TGTGCCAGCAGCTCCCGACTAGCGGGGCGCACAGATACGCAGTATTTT. Translated: CASSSRLAGRTDTQYF.

This chain links TRBV5-5 with TRBJ1-2; 7 positions agree with TRBD1. Germline V CDR1 and CDR2: SGHKS, YYEKEE (reference sequence). The CDR3 is made up of 14 amino acids. J lost 8 bases, V lost 0 bases, and 7 bases had no gene match. In DNA form, the CDR3 reads TGTGCCAGCAGCTTGGAGGGCAGGGGGAAGGGCTACACCTTC. This encodes CASSLEGRGKGYTF. The full variable domain, in which reference TRBV5-5 and TRBJ1-2 provide the parts outside the CDR3, is DAGVTQSPTHLIKTRGQQVTLRCSPISGHKSVSWYQQVLGQGPQFIFQYYEKEERGRGNFPDRFSARQFPNYSSELNVNALLLGDSALYLCASSLEGRGKGYTFGSGTRLTVV.

Remarks on this clone: The identical CDR3 is also encoded by other nucleotide sequences in the sample. The V gene is TRBV28, the J gene TRBJ1-2; 8 positions match TRBD1. The CDR3 is made up of 14 amino acids. J was trimmed by 4 bases and V by 5 bases; bases with no gene match: 6. The germline V gene encodes CDR1 MDHEN and CDR2 SYDVKM. CDR3 nucleotide sequence: TGTGCCAGCAGTCCCGGACAGGGCGGCTATGGCTACACCTTC. Translated, it gives CASSPGQGGYGYTF.

The chain couples TRBV5-4 to TRBJ2-1; 8 bases agree with TRBD1. Germline trimming cut 3 bases from V and 6 bases from J; bases unmatched to any gene: 11. Per the germline V gene, CDR1 is SGHNT and CDR2 is YYREEE (reference sequence). The CDR3 is 16 amino acids. The CDR3 coding sequence is TGTGCCAGCAGCTCCTCAGGGGGCGTCCTGGGCAATGAGCAGTTCTTC. Its translation: CASSSSGGVLGNEQFF.

The J gene is TRBJ2-6, the V gene TRBV6-5; D might be TRBD1 (5 bases). V shed 5 bases and J shed 0 bases, with 5 bases lying between them. This CDR3 is 14 amino acids long. Germline CDR1 MNHEY, CDR2 SVGAGI. The CDR3 DNA reads TGTGCCAGCAGTCAGGGCTCTGGGGCCAACGTCCTGACTTTC. Residues: CASSQGSGANVLTF.

The chain has TRBV2 and TRBJ1-1; D may be TRBD1 (5 bases). The germline V gene encodes CDR1 SNHLY and CDR2 FYNNEI. This CDR3 is built from 14 residues. The V and J ends lost 4 bases and 11 bases respectively, with 20 bases between them. In nucleotides, the CDR3 is TGTGCCAGCAGTGTGGGCAGGGAAGGGTTCGGTGCTTTCTTT. This gives the protein CASSVGREGFGAFF.

This clone was recorded only once. The chain recombines TRBV7-2 with TRBJ1-2; possible D gene TRBD1, 5 bases. CDR1 is SGHTA, CDR2 FQGNSA, per germline. Trimming shortened V by 4 bases and J by 7 bases, and 13 bases separated the two germline ends. The CDR3 contains 13 residues. CDR3 loop: CASSSRTGGGYTF. In DNA form, the CDR3 reads TGTGCCAGCAGCTCCCGTACAGGCGGTGGCTACACCTTC.

The chain has TRBV5-5 and TRBJ2-7; possibly TRBD1 for D (6 bases). V was cut by 0 bases and J by 3 bases, with 13 bases left in between. The length of the CDR3 is 15 residues. Germline values: CDR1 SGHKS, CDR2 YYEKEE (reference sequence). CDR3 protein: CASSLVGHLNYEQYF. In nucleotides, the CDR3 is TGTGCCAGCAGCTTGGTGGGACATTTGAACTACGAGCAGTACTTC. Full variable domain (missing parts from reference TRBV5-5 and TRBJ2-7): DAGVTQSPTHLIKTRGQQVTLRCSPISGHKSVSWYQQVLGQGPQFIFQYYEKEERGRGNFPDRFSARQFPNYSSELNVNALLLGDSALYLCASSLVGHLNYEQYFGPGTRLTVT.

The chain recombines TRBV28 with TRBJ1-1; D perhaps matches TRBD1 (6 bases). The CDR3 sequence is 14 residues long. Per germline, CDR1 MDHEN and CDR2 SYDVKM. V gave up 3 bases and J gave up 11 bases, with 19 bases separating them. This chain's CDR3 is CASSFSQGPRKAFF. Written as DNA, the CDR3 is TGTGCCAGCAGTTTCTCCCAGGGGCCCCGGAAGGCTTTCTTT.

The rearrangement uses TRBV27 and TRBJ2-2, with 13 bases that match TRBD2. The V and J ends lost 6 bases and 6 bases, in that order; junction bases with no gene match: 4. Germline V gene lookup returns CDR1 MNHEY and CDR2 SMNVEV (reference sequence). The CDR3 length is 15 residues. The CDR3 protein is CASRTSGGVAGELFF. As DNA, the CDR3 is TGTGCCAGCAGAACTAGCGGGGGGGTGGCCGGGGAGCTGTTTTTT.

The rearrangement uses TRBV10-2 and TRBJ1-5, with D unresolved. CDR1 and CDR2 from the germline V gene are WSHSY and SAAADI. This CDR3 is built from 13 residues. Trimming removed 2 bases at V and 6 bases at J, with 8 bases between. The CDR3 bases are TGCGCCAGCAGTGAGCTCGGGGTTCAGCCCCAGCATTTT. Amino acid sequence: CASSELGVQPQHF.